This entry describes one TCR beta chain. Antigen specificity is unknown. Identification of naive CD8+ T cells rested on CD45RO-CCR7+CD27+CD95- status. This CDR3 has 13 residues. Germline loops: CDR1 SGHVS, CDR2 FNYEAQ. The study made its TRB cDNA libraries by 5' RACE, adding UMI labels. Reanalyzing the 5' RACE reads, TCRdb keeps one entry per CDR3 protein, without DNA. The sample spans about 58,000 distinct CDR3 sequences; the ten largest clones claim around 0.45%. The sample belongs to a study of CXCR3-negative and CXCR3-positive naive CD8 T cells. Study in general: Libraries each contributed about 1.5 +/- 0.3 million TRB reads, for around 140 million in total. Regarding the study as a whole: The TRBV-TRBJ usage of naive CXCR3-negative and CXCR3-positive cells was similar, but that of memory cells differed.

Sequencing input: naive CXCR3- CD8+ T cells from blood. Subset of the sample: CD45RO-CCR7+CD27+CD95- naive CD8+ T cells lacking CXCR3 (TNR3-). The chain couples TRBV7-6 to TRBJ2-7. The sequence was collected from a human donor in good health. Some clones in this sample may be carry-over from other donors' samples. The CDR3 loop reads CASSLAESYEQYF.